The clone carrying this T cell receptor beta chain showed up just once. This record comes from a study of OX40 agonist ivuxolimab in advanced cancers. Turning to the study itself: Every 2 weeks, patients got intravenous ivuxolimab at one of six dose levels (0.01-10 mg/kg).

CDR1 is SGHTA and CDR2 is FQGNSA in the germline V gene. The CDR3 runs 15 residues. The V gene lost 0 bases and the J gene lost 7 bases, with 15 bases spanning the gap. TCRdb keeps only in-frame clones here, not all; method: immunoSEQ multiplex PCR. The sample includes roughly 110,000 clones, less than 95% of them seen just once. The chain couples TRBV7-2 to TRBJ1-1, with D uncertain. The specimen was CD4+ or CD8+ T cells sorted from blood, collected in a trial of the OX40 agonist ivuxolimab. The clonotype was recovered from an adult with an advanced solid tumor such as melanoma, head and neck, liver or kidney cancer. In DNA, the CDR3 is TGTGCCAGCAGCTTAGCCCCCATCGCCGGCGGTGAAGCTTTCTTT. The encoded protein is CASSLAPIAGGEAFF.